One sample yielded the 13 T cell receptor beta chains listed below, sequenced in a study of regulatory T cells in long-lasting Graves disease. For TCR beta, libraries came from iRepertoire HTBI primers and Arm-PCR of CDR3 regions. TCRdb fed the multiplex PCR reads into MiXCR, producing one record per CDR3 protein. The sample includes about 620,000 distinct CDR3 sequences, less than 20% of them seen just once. Documented time point: newly diagnosed GD, antithyroid drugs for less than 3 months. The TCR library was made from RNA extracted from PBMCs. The sample also formed part of further work on T cells in Graves' hyperthyroidism and ophthalmopathy.

The material sequenced was peripheral blood mononuclear cells (PBMCs), taken at new diagnosis, from a patient treated with antithyroid drugs. All receptors derive from a woman in her twenties or thirties with Graves disease.

V gene TRBV19 combines with J gene TRBJ2-2; 9 nucleotides agree with TRBD1. The CDR3 runs to 20 residues. The V gene end was trimmed by 4 bases and the J gene end by 3 bases; junction bases not matched to a gene: 18. The germline V gene has CDR1 LNHDA and CDR2 SQIVND (reference sequence). The CDR3 spells CASSTPFFKTGGVYTGELFF. The CDR3 nucleotides are TGTGCCAGTAGTACCCCATTCTTCAAAACAGGGGGCGTATACACCGGGGAGCTGTTTTTT.

This clonotype was found many times. DNA of the CDR3: TGTGCCAGCAGCTTATCCGGCGGGAGTGTGGAGACCCAGTACTTC. This gives the protein CASSLSGGSVETQYF. This chain connects TRBV7-3 to TRBJ2-5; 7 bases line up with TRBD2. V was clipped by 2 bases and J by 5 bases; unmatched bases: 8. Germline V CDR1 and CDR2: SGHTA, FQGTGA. This CDR3 is built from 15 residues.

The rearrangement links TRBV11-2 to TRBJ2-6, with TRBD1 matching over 7 bases. CDR3 length: 19 residues. J lost 0 bases, V lost 1 base, and 9 bases had no gene match. Per the germline V gene, CDR1 is SGHAT and CDR2 is FQNNGV. The CDR3 nucleotides read TGTGCCAGCAGCTTAGTGACGACAGGGCTCTTCTCTGGGGCCAACGTCCTGACTTTC. Protein: CASSLVTTGLFSGANVLTF.

This clonotype was seen many times. This chain uses TRBV28 with TRBJ1-2; unclear D gene. Between the trimmed V and J ends, which lost 9 bases and 1 base, there was a span of 12 bases. CDR3 length: 13 residues. Per germline, CDR1 MDHEN and CDR2 SYDVKM. This CDR3 is CASRPPSNYGYTF. The DNA of the CDR3 is TGTGCCAGTCGCCCCCCGAGTAACTATGGCTACACCTTC.

J is TRBJ2-4 and V is TRBV9, with D possibly matching TRBD2 (6 bases). The CDR3 consists of 14 residues. V dropped 3 bases and J dropped 8 bases, with 15 bases sitting between them. Per the germline V gene, CDR1 is SGDLS and CDR2 is YYNGEE. The CDR3 sequence: CASSAGGGEDIQYF. CDR3 nucleotide sequence: TGTGCCAGCAGCGCAGGAGGAGGGGAGGACATTCAGTACTTC.

This clonotype was recorded at least ten times. The chain joins TRBV3-1 to TRBJ2-1, with 7 bases lining up with TRBD1. The CDR3 spans 11 residues. Germline lookup yields CDR1 LGHDT and CDR2 YNNKEL (reference sequence). Trimming at V came to 8 bases and at J to 12 bases, leaving 7 bases not matched to a gene. For the CDR3, the DNA is TGTGCCAGCTGTGACGGGACAGTGCAGTTCTTC. Its protein is CASCDGTVQFF.

This clonotype was seen at least ten times. The rearrangement uses TRBV5-1 and TRBJ2-7; TRBD1 matches 8 bases. CDR3 length: 15 amino acids. Per germline, CDR1 SGHRS and CDR2 YFSETQ. V gave up 1 base and J gave up 5 bases; unmatched junction bases: 8. The CDR3 coding sequence is TGCGCCAGCAGCTTGTCCGGGCAGGGGGCCCACGAGCAGTACTTC. It specifies CASSLSGQGAHEQYF.

This clonotype was counted at least ten times. The CDR3 bases are TGTGCCAGCAGTCGGCGGGAGGGGTACGAGCAGTACTTC. This gives the protein CASSRREGYEQYF. V is TRBV27 and J is TRBJ2-7; TRBD2 aligns across 9 bases. CDR1 and CDR2 from the germline V gene are MNHEY and SMNVEV (reference sequence). The CDR3 totals 13 residues. The J segment lost 4 bases and the V segment lost 5 bases, leaving 3 bases of the junction unmatched.

V is TRBV6-1 and J is TRBJ2-7, with 7 bases identical to TRBD1. CDR3 size: 14 residues. Trimming at V came to 5 bases and at J to 2 bases, leaving 6 bases not matched to a gene. Germline V gives CDR1 MNHNS, CDR2 SASEGT. DNA of the CDR3: TGTGCCAGCAGTCAAACCGGGACAGCCTACGAGCAGTACTTC. The encoded protein is CASSQTGTAYEQYF.

This clonotype was seen ten or more times. V and J are TRBV28 and TRBJ2-7; 9 positions agree with TRBD1. The CDR3 has 16 residues. Germline V gives CDR1 MDHEN, CDR2 SYDVKM. The V and J ends lost 3 bases and 2 bases, in that order; junction bases with no gene match: 8. DNA for the CDR3: TGTGCCAGCAGTTTTAGTTCGGGACAGGGCCCCTACGAGCAGTACTTC. Residues: CASSFSSGQGPYEQYF.

V usage is TRBV27 and J usage is TRBJ2-7; D is possibly TRBD1 (6 bases). The CDR3 contains 12 residues. CDR1 MNHEY and CDR2 SMNVEV come from the germline V gene (reference sequence). With 6 bases removed from V and 6 bases from J, the gap between germline ends came to 12 bases. The CDR3 coding sequence is TGTGCCAGCAGAACAGGGCAGGGCGAGCAGTACTTC. It is translated as CASRTGQGEQYF.

This chain joins TRBV5-6 and TRBJ1-2, with a possible D match to TRBD1 (5 bases). CDR1 is SGHDT, CDR2 YYEEEE, per germline. The CDR3 consists of 12 residues. The V gene lost 7 bases and the J gene lost 8 bases, with 15 bases spanning the gap. The DNA for the CDR3 is TGTGCCAGCTCTCGAGGGGCGGCCGGCTACACCTTC. This translates into CASSRGAAGYTF. The complete variable domain, with remaining parts taken from reference TRBV5-6 and TRBJ1-2, reads DAGVTQSPTHLIKTRGQQVTLRCSPKSGHDTVSWYQQALGQGPQFIFQYYEEEERQRGNFPDRFSGHQFPNYSSELNVNALLLGDSALYLCASSRGAAGYTFGSGTRLTVV.

This clonotype was picked up a small number of times. The V call is TRBV5-1, the J call TRBJ2-3, with D unresolved. V dropped 2 bases and J dropped 5 bases, with 9 bases sitting between them. There are 13 residues in the CDR3. The V gene's germline CDR1 is SGHRS and CDR2 YFSETQ. CDR3 protein: CASSFGNGDTQYF. CDR3 DNA: TGCGCCAGCAGCTTCGGCAATGGAGATACGCAGTATTTT.